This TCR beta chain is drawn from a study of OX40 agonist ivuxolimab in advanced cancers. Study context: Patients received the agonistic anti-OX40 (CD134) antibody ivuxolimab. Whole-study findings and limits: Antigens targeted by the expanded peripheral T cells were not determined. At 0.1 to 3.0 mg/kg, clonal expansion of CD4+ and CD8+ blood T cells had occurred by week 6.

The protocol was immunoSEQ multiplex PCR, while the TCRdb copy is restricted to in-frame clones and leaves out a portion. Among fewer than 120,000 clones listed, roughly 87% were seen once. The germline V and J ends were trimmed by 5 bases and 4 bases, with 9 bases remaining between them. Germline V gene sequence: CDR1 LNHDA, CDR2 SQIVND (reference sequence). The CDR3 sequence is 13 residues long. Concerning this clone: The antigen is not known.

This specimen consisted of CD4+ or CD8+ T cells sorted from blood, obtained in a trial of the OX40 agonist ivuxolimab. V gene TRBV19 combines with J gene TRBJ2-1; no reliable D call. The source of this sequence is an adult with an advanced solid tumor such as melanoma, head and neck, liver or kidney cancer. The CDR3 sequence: CASSGHKYNEQFF. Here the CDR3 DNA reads TGTGCCAGTAGTGGGCACAAGTACAATGAGCAGTTCTTC.